This is a list of T cell receptor beta chains from one sample in a study of blood T cell repertoires in COVID-19. Data came from immunoSEQ multiplex PCR; TCRdb stores just in-frame clones and leaves some out. The sample includes 85,000 to 110,000 clones, approximately 86% of them seen just once. Sequenced material: peripheral blood. All receptors derive from a human donor in a cohort sampled during active COVID-19. CDR3s include the opening cysteine and the closing phenylalanine or tryptophan. A D gene is named only where the DNA matches it firmly. Only some rows state a clone size, as once, few, many or a class for expanded clones.

D	size	J	V	CDR3	DNA
.	.	TRBJ2-7	TRBV28	CASSFGPGVLSYEQYF	TGTGCCAGCAGTTTTGGCCCCGGGGTTCTGTCCTACGAGCAGTACTTC
TRBD1	once	TRBJ2-7	TRBV5-1	CASSYPNGQGAVNEQYF	TGCGCCAGCAGCTACCCCAATGGACAGGGGGCTGTCAACGAGCAGTACTTC
TRBD2	.	TRBJ2-2	TRBV18	CASSLPREGLLAGELFF	TGTGCCAGCTCACTCCCTCGGGAGGGCCTTTTGGCCGGGGAGCTGTTTTTT
.	.	TRBJ1-5	TRBV11-2	CASSITGAWGNQPQHF	TGTGCCAGCAGCATAACAGGAGCTTGGGGCAATCAGCCCCAGCATTTT
TRBD1	.	TRBJ2-6	TRBV4-3	CASSPATGGAGANVLTF	TGCGCCAGCAGCCCAGCAACAGGGGGCGCTGGGGCCAACGTCCTGACTTTC
TRBD1	.	TRBJ2-7	TRBV27	CASSSTGQGVGLAYEQYF	TGTGCCAGCAGTTCCACGGGACAGGGTGTGGGCCTTGCCTACGAGCAGTACTTC
.	.	TRBJ2-2	TRBV19	CASRTSGSGELFF	TGTGCCAGTAGAACCTCAGGGTCGGGGGAGCTGTTTTTT
.	.	TRBJ2-7	TRBV7-9	CASSLPQTGEDEQYF	TGTGCCAGCAGCTTACCACAGACGGGAGAGGACGAGCAGTACTTC
TRBD1	few	TRBJ2-5	TRBV5-6	CASSSGSGGWETQYF	TGTGCCAGCAGCTCGGGCTCAGGGGGATGGGAGACCCAGTACTTC
.	.	TRBJ2-7	TRBV7-2	CASSTSRGVYEQYF	TGTGCCAGCAGCACGAGCAGGGGGGTCTACGAGCAGTACTTC
.	.	TRBJ2-3	TRBV4-1	CASSQDRLSSDTQYF	TGCGCCAGCAGCCAAGATAGACTCAGCTCAGATACGCAGTATTTT
.	.	TRBJ2-2	TRBV3-1/TRBV3-2	CASSQTGSGELFF	TGTGCCAGCAGCCAAACGGGTTCCGGGGAGCTGTTTTTT
.	.	TRBJ1-4	TRBV7-9	CATEEKLFF	TGTGCCACCGAGGAAAAACTGTTTTTT
.	.	TRBJ1-5	TRBV6-5	CASSRTEYQPQHF	TGTGCCAGCAGTCGGACAGAGTATCAGCCCCAGCATTTT
TRBD2	.	TRBJ2-1	TRBV29-1	CSVAGTSRVNNEQFF	TGCAGCGTTGCTGGGACTAGCCGGGTCAACAATGAGCAGTTCTTC
.	.	TRBJ2-4	TRBV30	CAWSRGRTLAKNIQYF	TGTGCCTGGAGTCGTGGGAGAACGCTCGCCAAAAACATTCAGTACTTC
.	.	TRBJ2-2	TRBV21-1	CASSKAGGCDTGELFF	TGTGCCAGCAGCAAAGCGGGGGGGTGTGACACCGGGGAGCTGTTTTTT
.	few	TRBJ1-1	TRBV7-8	CASSLDRRWSEAFF	TGTGCCAGCAGCTTAGATCGGCGGTGGTCTGAAGCTTTCTTT
.	.	TRBJ1-5	TRBV5-1	CASSYTAGGQPQHF	TGCGCCAGCAGCTACACAGCGGGTGGTCAGCCCCAGCATTTT
TRBD2	.	TRBJ2-7	TRBV11-3	CASSPATSGRDEQYF	TGTGCCAGCAGCCCCGCGACTAGCGGGAGGGACGAGCAGTACTTC
.	.	TRBJ1-5	TRBV29-1	CSVSSFGQPQHF	TGCAGCGTTAGTTCGTTCGGGCAGCCCCAGCATTTT
.	.	TRBJ1-5	TRBV19	CASSSRQSNQPQHF	TGTGCCAGTAGTTCCCGACAGTCCAATCAGCCCCAGCATTTT
TRBD2	.	TRBJ2-1	TRBV9	CASSLRLAGVATYEQFF	TGTGCCAGCAGCTTGCGACTAGCGGGGGTAGCCACGTATGAGCAGTTCTTC
TRBD2	.	TRBJ2-7	TRBV7-9	CAITGEASGHYEQYF	TGTGCCATTACTGGTGAAGCTAGCGGGCATTACGAGCAGTACTTC